These T cell receptor beta chains were read from a single sample in a study of cytomegalovirus exposure and HLA in healthy donors. Sequencing was performed with immunoSEQ multiplex PCR; in TCRdb, only in-frame clones are kept and a portion is missing. The data show about 150,000 clones, approximately 80% seen once. Sequencing was performed on PBMCs. Receptors were obtained from a man between 35 and 55 years old in good health and CMV-seronegative. Both conserved end residues are part of each CDR3. The order of the fields is clone size, D gene, V gene, J gene, CDR3 DNA, CDR3 protein. A D gene is named only where the DNA matches it firmly. Some rows mark clone size as missing; the rest say once, few, many or name a class of expanded clone.

NA	NA	TRBV4-3	TRBJ2-3	TGCGCCAGCAGCCAAGATAAAGGAGGGGGGGCGAGCACAGATACGCAGTATTTT	CASSQDKGGGASTDTQYF
NA	NA	TRBV11-3	TRBJ2-1	TGTGCCAGCAGCTTAGATAGGACAGTTGTTGAGCAGTTCTTC	CASSLDRTVVEQFF
NA	NA	TRBV11-2	TRBJ1-2	TGTGCCAGCAGCTTAGAGTTGGGGAGCGGAGCTAACTATGGCTACACCTTC	CASSLELGSGANYGYTF
NA	TRBD2	TRBV28	TRBJ2-1	TGTGCCAGCAGTTTAACGCTAGCGGGGTTTGACGACAATGAGCAGTTCTTC	CASSLTLAGFDDNEQFF
NA	TRBD1	TRBV28	TRBJ2-7	TGTGCCAGCAGAGCCGCCTTGGGACAGGGGGTCCGTATCGAGCAGTACTTC	CASRAALGQGVRIEQYF
NA	TRBD1	TRBV6-1	TRBJ1-3	TGTGCCAGCAGAGCGGGACAGGCCTCTGGAAACACCATATATTTT	CASRAGQASGNTIYF
NA	NA	TRBV7-9	TRBJ2-2	TGTTCCAGCAGCTACATCACCGGGGAGCTGTTTTTT	CSSSYITGELFF
NA	NA	TRBV29-1	TRBJ2-1	TGCAGCGCCGCTCTAGAATATGGGTCCTACAATAAGCAGTTCTTC	CSAALEYGSYNKQFF
NA	NA	TRBV18	TRBJ2-7	TGTGCCAGCTCACCACCGCAGGCTACCTACGAGCAGTACTTC	CASSPPQATYEQYF
NA	TRBD1	TRBV28	TRBJ1-5	TGTGCCAGCACCGCTGGACAGGGGATAAATAGCAATCAGCCCCAGCATTTT	CASTAGQGINSNQPQHF
NA	TRBD1	TRBV5-4	TRBJ2-2	TGTGCCAGCAGCTTTCGGACAGGGGGCTCCGGGGAGCTGTTTTTT	CASSFRTGGSGELFF
NA	NA	TRBV10-2	TRBJ2-2	TGCGCCAGCAGAGGGCGGGTCGAAAGGAACACCGGGGAGCTGTTTTTT	CASRGRVERNTGELFF
NA	TRBD1	TRBV7-8	TRBJ1-4	TGTGCCAGCAGCTCTCGACAGGGCCCCACAACTAATGAAAAACTGTTTTTT	CASSSRQGPTTNEKLFF
few	NA	TRBV30	TRBJ1-1	TGTGCCTGGACCCAAACCGCACCGGGACACAAAAGGGGTACTGAAGCTTTCTTT	CAWTQTAPGHKRGTEAFF
NA	NA	TRBV7-9	TRBJ2-6	TGTGCCAGCAGCTCCGTCAGGGATTGGGCCTCTGGGGCCAACGTCCTGACTTTC	CASSSVRDWASGANVLTF
NA	NA	TRBV28	TRBJ2-7	TGTGCCAGCAGTTTCTCACGGACTCCTACCTACTACGAGCAGTACTTC	CASSFSRTPTYYEQYF
NA	NA	TRBV2	TRBJ2-5	TGTGCCAGCAGTGTGCAGGGATACCAAGAGACCCAGTACTTC	CASSVQGYQETQYF
NA	TRBD1	TRBV18	TRBJ2-7	TGTGCCAGCTCAGGGACAGGGTCCTACGAGCAGTACTTC	CASSGTGSYEQYF
NA	TRBD1	TRBV7-4	TRBJ2-7	TGTGCCAGCAGCTTAAGGACAGGGGGGTGCTACGAGCAGTACTTC	CASSLRTGGCYEQYF
NA	NA	TRBV27	TRBJ2-7	TGTGCCAGCAGTTCACGCTGGGCGACCTACGAGCAGTACTTC	CASSSRWATYEQYF
NA	NA	TRBV12-2	TRBJ2-4	TGTGCAAGTCGCTTAGCGACCGGGACAGGGAGAAACATTCAGTACTTC	CASRLATGTGRNIQYF
few	NA	TRBV6-4	TRBJ1-6	TGTGCCAGCAGTTACGACCTCAGAGGGGGTAATTCACCCCTCCACTTT	CASSYDLRGGNSPLHF
NA	NA	TRBV5-1	TRBJ2-4	TGCGCCAGCAGCTTTTATGGTGGGAGTGGGACCAAAAACATTCAGTACTTC	CASSFYGGSGTKNIQYF